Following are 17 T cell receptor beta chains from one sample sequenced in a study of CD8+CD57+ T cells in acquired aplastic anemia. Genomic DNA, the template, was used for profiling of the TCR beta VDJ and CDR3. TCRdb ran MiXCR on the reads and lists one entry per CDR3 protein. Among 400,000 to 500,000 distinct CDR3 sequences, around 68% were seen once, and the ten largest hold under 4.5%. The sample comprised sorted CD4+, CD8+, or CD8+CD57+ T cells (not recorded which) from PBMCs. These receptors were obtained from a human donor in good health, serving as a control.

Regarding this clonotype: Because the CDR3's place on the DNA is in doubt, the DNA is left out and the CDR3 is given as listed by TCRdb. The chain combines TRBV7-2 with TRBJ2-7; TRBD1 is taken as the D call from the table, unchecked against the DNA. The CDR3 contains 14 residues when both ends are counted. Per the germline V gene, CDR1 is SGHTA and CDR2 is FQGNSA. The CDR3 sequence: CATSDTEELSLDKF.

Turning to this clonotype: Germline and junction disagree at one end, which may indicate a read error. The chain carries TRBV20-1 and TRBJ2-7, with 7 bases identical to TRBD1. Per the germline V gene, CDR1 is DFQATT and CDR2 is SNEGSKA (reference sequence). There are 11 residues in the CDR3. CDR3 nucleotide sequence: TGCAGTGCTAGTTCAGGGGGTGATGAAAACTTC. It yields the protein CSASSGGDENF.

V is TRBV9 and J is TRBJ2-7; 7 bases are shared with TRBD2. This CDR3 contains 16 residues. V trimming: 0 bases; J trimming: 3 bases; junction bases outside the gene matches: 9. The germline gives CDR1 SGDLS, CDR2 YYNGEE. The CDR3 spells CASSVAGTGGNYEQYF. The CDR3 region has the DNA TGTGCCAGCAGCGTAGCTGGGACGGGGGGTAACTACGAGCAGTACTTC.

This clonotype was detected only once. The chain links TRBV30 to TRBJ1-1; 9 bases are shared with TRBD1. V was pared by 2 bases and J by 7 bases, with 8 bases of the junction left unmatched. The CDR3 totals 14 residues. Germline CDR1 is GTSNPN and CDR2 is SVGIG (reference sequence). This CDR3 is CAWSSGQGRGEAFF. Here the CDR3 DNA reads TGTGCCTGGAGTTCAGGACAGGGGAGGGGTGAAGCTTTCTTT.

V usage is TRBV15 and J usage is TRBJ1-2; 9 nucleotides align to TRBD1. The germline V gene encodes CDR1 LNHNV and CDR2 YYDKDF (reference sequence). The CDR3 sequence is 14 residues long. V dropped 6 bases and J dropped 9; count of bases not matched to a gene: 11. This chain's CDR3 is CATREDRGGMSYTF. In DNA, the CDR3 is TGTGCCACCAGGGAGGACAGGGGAGGGATGAGCTACACCTTC.

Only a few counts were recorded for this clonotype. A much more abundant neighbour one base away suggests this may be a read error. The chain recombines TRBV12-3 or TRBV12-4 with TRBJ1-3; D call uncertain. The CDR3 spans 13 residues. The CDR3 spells CASSLTASGPIHF. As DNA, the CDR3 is TGTGCCAGCAGTTTGACGGCCAGCGGCCCCATACATTTT.

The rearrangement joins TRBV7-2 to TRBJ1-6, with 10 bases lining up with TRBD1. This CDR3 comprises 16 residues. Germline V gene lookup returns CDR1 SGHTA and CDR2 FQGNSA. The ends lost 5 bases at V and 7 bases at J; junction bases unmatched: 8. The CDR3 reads CASSPRTGGGNSPLHF. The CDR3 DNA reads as TGTGCCAGCAGCCCCCGGACAGGGGGAGGAAATTCACCCCTCCACTTT.

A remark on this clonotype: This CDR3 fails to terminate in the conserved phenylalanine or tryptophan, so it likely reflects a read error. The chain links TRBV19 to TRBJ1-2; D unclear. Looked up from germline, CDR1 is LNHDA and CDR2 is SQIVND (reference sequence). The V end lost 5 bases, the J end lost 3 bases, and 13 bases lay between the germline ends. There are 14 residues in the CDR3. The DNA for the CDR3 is TGTGCCAGTAGTCCTGAGAATACGGACTATGGCTACACCATA. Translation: CASSPENTDYGYTI.

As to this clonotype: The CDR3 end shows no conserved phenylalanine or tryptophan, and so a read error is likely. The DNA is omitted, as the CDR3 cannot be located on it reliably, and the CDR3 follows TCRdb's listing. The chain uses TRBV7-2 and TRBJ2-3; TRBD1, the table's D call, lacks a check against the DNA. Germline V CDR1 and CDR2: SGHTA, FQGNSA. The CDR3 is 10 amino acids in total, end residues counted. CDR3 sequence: CASSFPWDRE.

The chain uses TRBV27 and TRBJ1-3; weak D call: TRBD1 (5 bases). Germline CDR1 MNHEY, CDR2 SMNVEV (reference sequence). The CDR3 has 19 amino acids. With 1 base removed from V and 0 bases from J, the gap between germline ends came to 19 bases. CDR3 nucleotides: TGTGCCAGCAGTTTATTCACGGCGACAGAGTCAGGCTCTGGAAACACCATATATTTT. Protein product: CASSLFTATESGSGNTIYF.

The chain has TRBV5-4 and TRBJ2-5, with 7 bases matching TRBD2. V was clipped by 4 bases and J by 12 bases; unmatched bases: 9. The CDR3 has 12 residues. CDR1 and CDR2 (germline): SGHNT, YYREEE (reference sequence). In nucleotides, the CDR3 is TGTGCCAGCAGCCCCGTTGCGGGGGACGAGTACTTC. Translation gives CASSPVAGDEYF.

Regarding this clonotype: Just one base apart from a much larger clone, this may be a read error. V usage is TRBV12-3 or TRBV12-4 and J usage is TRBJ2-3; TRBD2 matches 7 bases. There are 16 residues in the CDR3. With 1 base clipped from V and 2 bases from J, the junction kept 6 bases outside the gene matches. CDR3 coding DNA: TGTGCCAGCAGTTTAGTGTCAGGGACTACCACAGATACGCAGTATTTT. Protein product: CASSLVSGTTTDTQYF.

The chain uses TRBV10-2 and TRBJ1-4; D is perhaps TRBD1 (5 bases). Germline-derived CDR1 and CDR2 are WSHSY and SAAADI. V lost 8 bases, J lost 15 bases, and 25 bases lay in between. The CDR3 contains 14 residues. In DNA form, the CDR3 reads TGCGCCAGCGGCAGGGCCCTAGAGGATGATAAAGTGTTTTTT. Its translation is CASGRALEDDKVFF.

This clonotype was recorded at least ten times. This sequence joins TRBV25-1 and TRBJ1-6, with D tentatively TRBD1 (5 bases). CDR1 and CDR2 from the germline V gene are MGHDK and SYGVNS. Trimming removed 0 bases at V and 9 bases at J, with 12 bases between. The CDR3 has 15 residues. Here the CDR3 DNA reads TGTGCCAGCAGTGAATATGGGGAGGGACTTTCACCCCTCCACTTT. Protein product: CASSEYGEGLSPLHF. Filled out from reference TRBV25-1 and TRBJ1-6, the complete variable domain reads EADIYQTPRYLVIGTGKKITLECSQTMGHDKMYWYQQDPGMELHLIHYSYGVNSTEKGDLSSESTVSRIRTEHFPLTLESARPSHTSQYLCASSEYGEGLSPLHFGNGTRLTVT.

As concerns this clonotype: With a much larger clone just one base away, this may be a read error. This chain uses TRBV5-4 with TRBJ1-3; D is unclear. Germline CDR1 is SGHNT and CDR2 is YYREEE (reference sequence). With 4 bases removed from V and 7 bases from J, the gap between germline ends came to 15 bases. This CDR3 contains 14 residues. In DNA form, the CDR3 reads TGTGCCAGCAGCCCGGACGGCAATTGGAACACCATATATTTT. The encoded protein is CASSPDGNWNTIYF.

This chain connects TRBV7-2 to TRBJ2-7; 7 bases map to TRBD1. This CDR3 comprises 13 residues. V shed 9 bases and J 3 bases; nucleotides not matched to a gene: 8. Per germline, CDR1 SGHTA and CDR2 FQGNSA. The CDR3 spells CASSEDRHYEQYF. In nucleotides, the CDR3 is TGTGCCAGTAGTGAGGACAGGCACTACGAGCAGTACTTC.

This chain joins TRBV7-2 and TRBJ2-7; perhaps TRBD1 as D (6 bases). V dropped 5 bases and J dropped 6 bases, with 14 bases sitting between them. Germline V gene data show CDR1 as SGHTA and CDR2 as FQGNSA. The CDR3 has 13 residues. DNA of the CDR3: TGTGCCAGCAGCAACCCCCAGACAGGCGAGCAGTACTTC. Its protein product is CASSNPQTGEQYF.